The 20 T cell receptor beta chains listed next were all sequenced from one sample in a study of blood T cell repertoires in COVID-19 (dated by TCRdb to 2020 to 2022). Library preparation used the immunoSEQ multiplex PCR assay. TCRdb took over this immuneACCESS table, retaining in-frame rearrangements with V and J assigned. Such tables are incomplete; in checked studies, under half of the missing clones stem from an unresolved V gene, and the remainder is unexplained. The sample data list about 86,000 clones, and under 85% of these were observed just once. The ten largest clones take up about 11% of the sample. The sample consisted of peripheral blood. These receptors were taken from a man aged 70 or older with acute or convalescent COVID-19.

V usage is TRBV2 and J usage is TRBJ2-7, with D possibly being TRBD2 (5 bases). The CDR3 runs 14 residues. Germline lookup yields CDR1 SNHLY and CDR2 FYNNEI. V was trimmed by 4 bases and J by 2 bases, leaving 12 bases between them. The CDR3 is CASSVRAGTYEQYF. In DNA form, the CDR3 reads TGTGCCAGCAGTGTGAGAGCCGGGACCTACGAGCAGTACTTC.

The genes are TRBV29-1 and TRBJ2-2; 7 bases align to TRBD2. V gave up 4 bases and J gave up 1 base; unmatched junction bases: 6. Germline loops: CDR1 SQVTM, CDR2 ANQGSEA. The CDR3 loop spans 15 amino acids. DNA for the CDR3: TGCAGCGTTGTTAGCGGGTCGATGAACACCGGGGAGCTGTTTTTT. Translating gives CSVVSGSMNTGELFF.

The chain has TRBV30 and TRBJ2-3; 8 nucleotides line up with TRBD2. V lost 7 bases and J lost 2; bases outside the gene matches: 8. CDR1 and CDR2 from the germline V gene are GTSNPN and SVGIG (reference sequence). The CDR3 runs to 14 residues. The CDR3 DNA is TGTGCCTTTCGAAGAGCGGGGGACACAGATACGCAGTATTTT. As protein: CAFRRAGDTDTQYF.

This chain joins TRBV27 and TRBJ2-1, with TRBD1 matching 7 bases. CDR3 length: 13 residues. V dropped 2 bases and J dropped 8; count of bases not matched to a gene: 3. Germline V lookup: CDR1 MNHEY, CDR2 SMNVEV (reference sequence). The CDR3 DNA follows: TGTGCCAGCAGTTTACAGGGGGTCTATGAGCAGTTCTTC. Its translation: CASSLQGVYEQFF.

The chain joins TRBV11-2 to TRBJ2-5; 9 positions match TRBD1. CDR1 and CDR2 (germline): SGHAT, FQNNGV. The ends lost 4 bases at V and 1 base at J; junction bases unmatched: 4. The length of the CDR3 is 15 residues. CDR3: CASSWGDRVQETQYF. CDR3 DNA sequence: TGTGCCAGCAGCTGGGGGGACAGGGTCCAAGAGACCCAGTACTTC.

This chain connects TRBV18 to TRBJ2-3; possible D gene TRBD1, 6 bases. Trimming shortened V by 4 bases and J by 1 base, and 12 bases separated the two germline ends. Per germline, CDR1 KGHSH and CDR2 LQKENI. The CDR3 consists of 15 residues. DNA for the CDR3: TGTGCCAGCTCACGACCATCAGGGGGCACAGATACGCAGTATTTT. Encoded protein: CASSRPSGGTDTQYF.

The table lists this clone with a few counts. V is TRBV2 and J is TRBJ1-5; D gene unclear. Germline V gene data show CDR1 as SNHLY and CDR2 as FYNNEI. The CDR3 runs 15 residues. Deletions cut 3 bases from V and 0 bases from J, with 9 bases between. The CDR3 region has the DNA TGTGCCAGCAGTGACTCACAGAATAGCAATCAGCCCCAGCATTTT. The encoded protein is CASSDSQNSNQPQHF.

V gene TRBV19 combines with J gene TRBJ2-1, with TRBD2 matching 8 bases. V shed 3 bases and J 9 bases; nucleotides not matched to a gene: 13. The CDR3 has 16 amino acids. The germline V gene encodes CDR1 LNHDA and CDR2 SQIVND (reference sequence). The CDR3 protein is CASSIPLAGPYGEQFF. CDR3 sequence (DNA): TGTGCCAGTAGTATCCCTCTAGCGGGCCCCTACGGTGAGCAGTTCTTC.

This clone showed up just a few times. Other DNA sequences within the sample encode an identical CDR3. This chain links TRBV28 with TRBJ1-5; 8 nucleotides line up with TRBD1. The CDR3 covers 15 residues. Germline values: CDR1 MDHEN, CDR2 SYDVKM. V lost 8 bases, J lost 6 bases, and 12 bases stayed unmatched. The CDR3 bases are TGTGCCAGCGGAGAATCCTCAGGGGGCGGTCAGCCCCAGCATTTT. Its translation: CASGESSGGGQPQHF.

In nucleotides, the CDR3 is TGTGCCAGTAGTCCCCTGGACAGTCCCTATGGCTACACCTTC. It yields the protein CASSPLDSPYGYTF. This chain links TRBV19 with TRBJ1-2; possible D gene TRBD1, 6 bases. V gave up 5 bases and J gave up 4 bases, with 14 bases separating them. Germline V CDR1 and CDR2: LNHDA, SQIVND (reference sequence). The CDR3 is 14 amino acids.

The rearrangement links TRBV2 to TRBJ2-1; no clear D. V was cut by 0 bases and J by 2 bases, with 14 bases left in between. Germline CDR1 is SNHLY and CDR2 is FYNNEI. The CDR3 consists of 17 residues. The CDR3 here is CASSEALQSVPYNEQFF. The CDR3 bases are TGTGCCAGCAGTGAAGCGCTTCAAAGCGTCCCCTACAATGAGCAGTTCTTC.

The rearrangement uses TRBV13 and TRBJ2-2; TRBD1 aligns across 7 bases. This CDR3 has 16 residues. Germline trimming cut 0 bases from V and 0 bases from J; bases unmatched to any gene: 1. The germline gives CDR1 PRHDT, CDR2 FYEKMQ (reference sequence). The DNA of the CDR3 is TGTGCCAGCAGCTTAGGGGGACAGACGAACACCGGGGAGCTGTTTTTT. It encodes CASSLGGQTNTGELFF.

The V gene is TRBV25-1, the J gene TRBJ2-5; 8 positions agree with TRBD2. Losses at the gene ends were 5 bases for V and 0 bases for J; bases not matched to a gene: 2. This CDR3 is 14 amino acids long. Germline CDR1 and CDR2: MGHDK and SYGVNS. In DNA, the CDR3 is TGTGCCAGCAGTCATAGCGGGAACCAAGAGACCCAGTACTTC. This encodes CASSHSGNQETQYF.

This chain links TRBV7-6 with TRBJ2-5, with 12 bases matching TRBD2. The CDR3 runs 18 residues. The germline V gene encodes CDR1 SGHVS and CDR2 FNYEAQ. J was trimmed by 6 bases and V by 0 bases; bases with no gene match: 11. The CDR3 region is CASSLAFRLAGGPKTQYF. CDR3 nucleotide sequence: TGTGCCAGCAGCTTAGCTTTCAGGCTAGCGGGGGGGCCCAAGACCCAGTACTTC.

The chain links TRBV19 to TRBJ1-4; D remains ambiguous. Germline V gene lookup returns CDR1 LNHDA and CDR2 SQIVND (reference sequence). The germline V and J ends were trimmed by 3 bases and 12 bases, with 17 bases remaining between them. The CDR3 sequence is 14 residues long. CDR3 protein: CASSIPGGMMELFF. In nucleotides, the CDR3 is TGTGCCAGTAGTATCCCGGGAGGGATGATGGAACTGTTTTTT.

The rearrangement uses TRBV5-1 and TRBJ2-1; D uncertain. This CDR3 spans 14 amino acids. V dropped 0 bases and J dropped 5 bases, with 9 bases sitting between them. Germline lookup yields CDR1 SGHRS and CDR2 YFSETQ. The CDR3 DNA follows: TGCGCCAGCAGCTTGGGGAGAGTGGACAATGAGCAGTTCTTC. Translation: CASSLGRVDNEQFF.

This sequence joins TRBV24-1 and TRBJ2-3; D gene unclear. Looked up from germline, CDR1 is KGHDR and CDR2 is SFDVKD. CDR3 length: 12 amino acids. Trimming removed 6 bases at V and 4 bases at J, with 7 bases between. The CDR3 loop is CATSRGPDTQYF. In nucleotides, the CDR3 is TGTGCCACCAGTCGAGGCCCAGATACGCAGTATTTT.

The chain has TRBV18 and TRBJ2-1, with 8 positions matching TRBD1. V trimming: 3 bases; J trimming: 4 bases; junction bases outside the gene matches: 2. The germline CDR1 and CDR2 sequences are KGHSH and LQKENI. This CDR3 contains 14 residues. This CDR3 reads CASSPGQDYNEQFF. CDR3 DNA: TGTGCCAGCTCACCGGGACAGGATTACAATGAGCAGTTCTTC. Full variable domain (rest looked up from reference TRBV18 and TRBJ2-1): NAGVMQNPRHLVRRRGQEARLRCSPMKGHSHVYWYRQLPEEGLKFMVYLQKENIIDESGMPKERFSAEFPKEGPSILRIQQVVRGDSAAYFCASSPGQDYNEQFFGPGTRLTVL.

The CDR3 region has the DNA TGTGCCAGCAGCCAAAATTTTGCGGGGGGGCTTGATACGCAGTATTTT. As protein: CASSQNFAGGLDTQYF. The gene calls are TRBV3-1 (or the pseudogene TRBV3-2) and TRBJ2-3, with TRBD2 matching over 9 bases. CDR3 length equals 16 residues. Germline CDR1 reads LGHDT; CDR2 reads YNNKEL (reference sequence). The V and J ends lost 2 bases and 6 bases, in that order; junction bases with no gene match: 9.

V and J are TRBV7-7 and TRBJ2-5; TRBD2 agrees at 8 bases. This CDR3 is 16 amino acids long. Germline assignment: CDR1 SSHAT and CDR2 FNYEAQ (reference sequence). J gave up 1 base and V 1 base, and 5 bases lay outside the gene matches. The chain's CDR3 is CASSLERLAGQETQYF. The CDR3, as DNA: TGTGCCAGCAGCTTAGAGCGGCTAGCGGGCCAAGAGACCCAGTACTTC.